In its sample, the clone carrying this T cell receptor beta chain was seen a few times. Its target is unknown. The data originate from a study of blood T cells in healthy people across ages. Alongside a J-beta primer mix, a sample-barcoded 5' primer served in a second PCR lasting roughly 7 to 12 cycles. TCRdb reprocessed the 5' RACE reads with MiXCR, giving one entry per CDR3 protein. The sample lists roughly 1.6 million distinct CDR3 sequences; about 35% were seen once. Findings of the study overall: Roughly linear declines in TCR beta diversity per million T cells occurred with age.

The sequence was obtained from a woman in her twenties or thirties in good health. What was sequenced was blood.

The CDR3, as DNA: TGCGCCAGCAGCCATCCAGCGGGGGGGCGAGATACGCAGTATTTT. Its translation: CASSHPAGGRDTQYF. This sequence joins TRBV4-1 and TRBJ2-3, with 10 positions matching TRBD2. The germline V gene encodes CDR1 MGHRA and CDR2 YSYEKL. This CDR3 contains 15 residues. Trimming removed 3 bases from V and 5 bases from J; junction bases left unmatched: 5.